Listed below are T cell receptor beta chains from one sample, sequenced in a study of blood T cell repertoires in COVID-19. Libraries were prepared by immunoSEQ multiplex PCR; TCRdb keeps only in-frame clonotypes and omits some of them. Among 250,000 to 300,000 clones listed, 88% were seen once. Sequenced sample: peripheral blood. The source of these receptors is a young woman with COVID-19, enrolled during active disease. Both conserved end residues are part of each CDR3. The order of the fields is V gene, clone size, J gene, D gene, CDR3 DNA, CDR3 protein. D genes are given only for firm matches. Where a row states a size, it is once, few, many or the class of an expanded clone; other rows omit it.

TRBV28,once,TRBJ1-5,NA,TGTGCCAGCAGTTTGACAGCTTATAGCAATCAGCCCCAGCATTTT,CASSLTAYSNQPQHF
TRBV7-9,NA,TRBJ1-2,NA,TGTGCCAGCAGCCCCAGGACGGGGACTTATGGCTACACCTTC,CASSPRTGTYGYTF
TRBV28,NA,TRBJ1-5,NA,TGTGCCAGCACCCCGGGGGGGGACTTAGGCAATCAGCCCCAGCATTTT,CASTPGGDLGNQPQHF
TRBV27,NA,TRBJ2-7,NA,TGTGCCAGCAGTTCCTACGGGAGCTCCTACGAGCAGTACTTC,CASSSYGSSYEQYF
TRBV15,NA,TRBJ1-1,NA,TGTGCCACCAGCAGAGAGGGGCTCTTGAACACTGAAGCTTTCTTT,CATSREGLLNTEAFF
TRBV18,few,TRBJ1-3,NA,TGTGCCAGCCTCCTCGGAGTCGGAAACACCATATATTTT,CASLLGVGNTIYF
TRBV6-4,NA,TRBJ1-5,NA,TGTGCCAGCAGTGAGTCCCCTCATCAGCCCCAGCATTTT,CASSESPHQPQHF
TRBV4-1,few,TRBJ2-1,NA,TGCGCCAGCAGCCAGGCATCCAATGAGCAGTTCTTC,CASSQASNEQFF
TRBV6-5,NA,TRBJ1-5,NA,TGTGCCAGCAGGACCTACAGGGAGGGTCAGCCCCAGCATTTT,CASRTYREGQPQHF
TRBV19,NA,TRBJ1-3,TRBD1,TGTGCCAGTAGTATCCCCCCGGACAGGGGGCCTGGAAACACCATATATTTT,CASSIPPDRGPGNTIYF
TRBV5-1,NA,TRBJ2-5,TRBD2,TGCGCCAGCACCCCTTTGCCAACAAGCGGGGCTCGAACCCAGTACTTC,CASTPLPTSGARTQYF
TRBV2,once,TRBJ2-7,NA,TGTGCCAGCAGTGCCCTCTACGAGCAGTACTTC,CASSALYEQYF
TRBV6-5,NA,TRBJ2-3,NA,TGTGCCAGCAGCCTAGGGACTAGCACAGATACGCAGTATTTT,CASSLGTSTDTQYF
TRBV18,NA,TRBJ2-6,NA,TGTGCCAGCTCACCGAAGGAGGTCCTGACTTTC,CASSPKEVLTF
TRBV19,few,TRBJ1-4,NA,TGTGCCAGTAGTGTCGCGGGGCTCGCAAAACTGTTTTTT,CASSVAGLAKLFF
TRBV6-5,NA,TRBJ1-1,TRBD1,TGTGCCAGCAGCCGGACAGGGTTTGAAGCTTTCTTT,CASSRTGFEAFF
TRBV19,NA,TRBJ1-4,NA,TGTGCCAGTAGTATAGGAGGTCGTGGTACTAATGAAAAACTGTTTTTT,CASSIGGRGTNEKLFF
TRBV24-1,NA,TRBJ2-2,NA,TGTGCCACCAGTGATTTGGGGCAGGTGAACACCGGGGAGCTGTTTTTT,CATSDLGQVNTGELFF
TRBV11-2,NA,TRBJ1-4,NA,TGTGCCAGCAGCCCTAGTGGCACTAATGAAAAACTGTTTTTT,CASSPSGTNEKLFF
TRBV5-6,NA,TRBJ1-1,NA,TGTGCCAGCAGCTTTCCCGGGATTAGAGGCACTGAAGCTTTCTTT,CASSFPGIRGTEAFF
TRBV5-1,NA,TRBJ1-2,NA,TGCGCCAGCAGCTTCGGACAGAGCAGTACCAGGGCCTATGGCTACACCTTC,CASSFGQSSTRAYGYTF
TRBV7-9,NA,TRBJ2-1,TRBD2,TGTGCCAGCAGCTTAAAGGTCGGGAGGGCCCGCGATGAGCAGTTCTTC,CASSLKVGRARDEQFF
TRBV19,NA,TRBJ1-3,TRBD1,TGTGCCAGTAGTACGTGGACAGTAGGGGGCCGACTCGGAAACACCATATATTTT,CASSTWTVGGRLGNTIYF
TRBV28,NA,TRBJ1-1,NA,TGTGCCAGCAGTTCCCTCACGGGCAGGGAGGTTGTCGAAAGAGCTTTCTTT,CASSSLTGREVVERAFF
TRBV7-3,NA,TRBJ2-3,NA,TGTGCCAGCAGCTCCCCTCTTGGGAGGAGCACAGATACGCAGTATTTT,CASSSPLGRSTDTQYF
TRBV2,NA,TRBJ1-3,NA,TGTGCCAGCACCGATGGACAGAGGAGAAACACCATATATTTT,CASTDGQRRNTIYF
TRBV28,NA,TRBJ1-4,TRBD1,TGTGCCAGCAGGCTGACAGGGGTCCCTGAAAAACTGTTTTTT,CASRLTGVPEKLFF
TRBV19,NA,TRBJ1-5,NA,TGTGCCAGTAGTAGTTCATCGCGGCGGATTAATCAGCCCCAGCATTTT,CASSSSSRRINQPQHF
TRBV5-6,NA,TRBJ2-1,NA,TGTGCCAGCAGCTTGGAACAGGGAGTTTCCTACAATGAGCAGTTCTTC,CASSLEQGVSYNEQFF
TRBV11-2,NA,TRBJ2-2,TRBD2,TGTGCCAGCAGCTTGGGACTAGCGGCCGGGGAGCTGTTTTTT,CASSLGLAAGELFF
TRBV29-1,NA,TRBJ2-2,TRBD2,TGCAGCGTTGGGGGACTAGCGGGAGCCTTCCCCGGGGAGCTGTTTTTT,CSVGGLAGAFPGELFF
TRBV20-1,NA,TRBJ2-3,NA,TGCAGTGCTAGAGATCTCGATACGCAGTATTTT,CSARDLDTQYF
TRBV21-1,NA,TRBJ2-7,NA,TGTGCCAGCAGCAAAGGCGTGCTAGCGGCATCCGACTCCTACGAGCAGTACTTC,CASSKGVLAASDSYEQYF
TRBV5-6,few,TRBJ1-5,NA,TGTGCCAGCAGCTTGAGCAGGGATCAGCCCCAGCATTTT,CASSLSRDQPQHF
TRBV10-3,NA,TRBJ2-1,NA,TGTGCCATCAGTCGGGGACTCCTCGCGGAGCAGTTCTTC,CAISRGLLAEQFF
TRBV19,NA,TRBJ2-7,TRBD1,TGTGCCAGTAATGCCGGGACAGGGGGCGGCGAGCAGTACTTC,CASNAGTGGGEQYF
TRBV24-1,NA,TRBJ2-1,NA,TGTGCCACCAGTGATTCCCCGACTAGCTACAATGAGCAGTTCTTC,CATSDSPTSYNEQFF
TRBV3-1/TRBV3-2,NA,TRBJ2-2,TRBD2,TGTGCCAGCAGCCATAGCGGGACTACCGGGGAGCTGTTTTTT,CASSHSGTTGELFF
TRBV7-2,NA,TRBJ2-7,TRBD2,TGTGCCAGCAGTACCGGGACTAGCGTCCCCTACGAGCAGTACTTC,CASSTGTSVPYEQYF
TRBV3-1/TRBV3-2,NA,TRBJ2-7,NA,TGTGCCAGCAGCCCTCCCGGACTGAACTACGAGCAGTACTTC,CASSPPGLNYEQYF
TRBV24-1,NA,TRBJ2-7,NA,TGTGCCACCAGTGATCAGACAGGTGGGGCCTACGAGCAGTACTTC,CATSDQTGGAYEQYF
TRBV25-1,NA,TRBJ1-6,TRBD1,TGTGCCAGCAGCGCAATGGGGCAGGGGGGTAATTCACCCCTCCACTTT,CASSAMGQGGNSPLHF
TRBV9,NA,TRBJ2-3,NA,TGTGCCAGCAGCGTAGCTGGGGCAGGGGCGTATTTCACAGATACGCAGTATTTT,CASSVAGAGAYFTDTQYF
TRBV5-6,NA,TRBJ2-1,TRBD2,TGTGCCAGCAGCTCGACTAGCGGGAGTCTCCACAATGAGCAGTTCTTC,CASSSTSGSLHNEQFF
TRBV25-1,NA,TRBJ2-4,NA,TGTGCCAGCAGTGACCCGACAGAGCCAAGAGACATTCAGTACTTC,CASSDPTEPRDIQYF
TRBV2,NA,TRBJ1-6,TRBD1,TGTGCCAGCAGTGAAACAAGGGGATTCGGGACAGGGGGTTCACCCCTCCACTTT,CASSETRGFGTGGSPLHF
TRBV21-1,NA,TRBJ2-1,NA,TGTGCCAGCAGCAAGCATCGGGCGTGCGGGAGCTCCTACAATGAGCAGTTCTTC,CASSKHRACGSSYNEQFF
TRBV15,NA,TRBJ2-1,NA,TGTGCCACCAGCAGTGATCCGGTCTACAATGAGCAGTTCTTC,CATSSDPVYNEQFF